This TCR beta chain was captured by sequencing in a study of T cell repertoires in aging, cancer and after chemotherapy. Study context: Donors were grouped into six age bands spanning 30 or younger through 70 or older. Chronic lymphocytic leukemia patients on fludarabine- or bendamustine-based regimens gave paired samples before and after chemotherapy. Roughly 9.1 million TCR reads were in the whole dataset.

This CDR3 region has 18 residues. Germline lookup yields CDR1 GTSNPN and CDR2 SVGIG (reference sequence). Of note for this clonotype: Its target is not known. At one end the junction does not follow the germline gene, possibly because of a read error.

Peripheral blood genomic DNA, not sorted cells or RNA, was the template. TRB rearrangements spanning V, D and J were amplified using mixed TRB-A/B primers. TCRdb processed the multiplex PCR reads anew with MiXCR; each CDR3 protein has one entry. The sample contains some 5,000 distinct CDR3 sequences, 25% to 40% of which appear only once. Study observations and caveats: Rebound thymic output was suggested by rising median generation probability during chemotherapy in each cancer cohort.

This TCR came from a human donor with a blood cancer. Sequenced material: blood. The rearrangement uses TRBV30 and TRBJ1-1; 9 bases match TRBD1. CDR3 in DNA: TGTGCCTGGAGTGTACCCCCCCCTCGGGACAGGGTACGGACTGAATCTTTCTTT. Its translation is CAWSVPPPRDRVRTESFF.